These 15 T cell receptor beta chains share one sample of origin, sequenced in a study of blood T cell repertoires in COVID-19. The method was immunoSEQ multiplex PCR; TCRdb's version includes in-frame clones alone and lacks a portion of them. The sample consists of approximately 68,000 clones, more than 75% of them appearing once. Specimen: peripheral blood. Every receptor here comes from a man aged 45-65 years with active COVID-19.

This chain connects TRBV9 to TRBJ1-1; perhaps TRBD1 as D (5 bases). The CDR3 is 14 amino acids. The V and J ends lost 3 bases and 1 base respectively, with 10 bases between them. From germline, CDR1 is SGDLS and CDR2 YYNGEE. The CDR3 region has the DNA TGTGCCAGCAGCGAGTTCGACAGGAACACTGAAGCTTTCTTT. It encodes CASSEFDRNTEAFF.

The J gene is TRBJ1-1, the V gene TRBV27; the match to TRBD1 covers 9 bases. J gave up 1 base and V 7 bases, and 4 bases lay outside the gene matches. The CDR3 loop spans 14 amino acids. The germline V gene encodes CDR1 MNHEY and CDR2 SMNVEV (reference sequence). CDR3 in amino acids: CASNRGLPNTEAFF. DNA for the CDR3: TGTGCCAGCAACAGGGGGCTGCCGAACACTGAAGCTTTCTTT.

V usage is TRBV19 and J usage is TRBJ2-3; 7 positions agree with TRBD1. The germline CDR1 and CDR2 sequences are LNHDA and SQIVND (reference sequence). The CDR3 is 16 residues long. Losses at the gene ends were 5 bases for V and 4 bases for J; bases not matched to a gene: 12. The CDR3 DNA reads TGTGCCAGTAGTGGTCCAAGACAGGGATTTGCAGATACGCAGTATTTT. This codes for CASSGPRQGFADTQYF. Full variable domain (rest looked up from reference TRBV19 and TRBJ2-3): DGGITQSPKYLFRKEGQNVTLSCEQNLNHDAMYWYRQDPGQGLRLIYYSQIVNDFQKGDIAEGYSVSREKKESFPLTVTSAQKNPTAFYLCASSGPRQGFADTQYFGPGTRLTVL.

The chain carries TRBV30 and TRBJ2-1; a weak D match, TRBD1 (6 bases). Looked up from germline, CDR1 is GTSNPN and CDR2 is SVGIG (reference sequence). Trimming stripped 6 bases from V and 10 bases from J, with 13 bases between. The CDR3 length is 11 residues. CDR3 sequence (DNA): TGTGCCTGCAAACAGGGTAACGAGCAGTTCTTC. This codes for CACKQGNEQFF.

This chain uses TRBV6-6 with TRBJ2-1; D is unclear. The CDR3 extends over 14 amino acids. The V gene's germline CDR1 is MNHNY and CDR2 SVGAGI (reference sequence). V lost 7 bases, J lost 2 bases, and 12 bases lay in between. In nucleotides, the CDR3 is TGTGCCAGCACCCTCTCGTCGGCCTACAATGAGCAGTTCTTC. Its translation: CASTLSSAYNEQFF.

The chain employs TRBV5-5 and TRBJ1-4; TRBD1 matches at 7 bases. Germline trimming cut 0 bases from V and 7 bases from J; bases unmatched to any gene: 6. Germline V lookup: CDR1 SGHKS, CDR2 YYEKEE (reference sequence). CDR3 length: 15 amino acids. DNA of the CDR3: TGTGCCAGCAGCTTGGAAGACAGGGCCGGTGAAAAACTGTTTTTT. Translation: CASSLEDRAGEKLFF.

CDR3 bases: TGTGCCAGCAGCTTTGGCCGGGGTGCGCGGGAGACCCAGTACTTC. It yields the protein CASSFGRGARETQYF. The chain links TRBV5-6 to TRBJ2-5; TRBD2 is a possible D gene (5 bases). The V end lost 2 bases, the J end lost 5 bases, and 16 bases lay between the germline ends. CDR1 is SGHDT, CDR2 YYEEEE, per germline. The length of the CDR3 is 15 residues.

The rearrangement joins TRBV4-2 to TRBJ1-1, with TRBD1 matching over 7 bases. Losses at the gene ends were 3 bases for V and 4 bases for J; bases not matched to a gene: 8. The germline V gene has CDR1 LGHNA and CDR2 YNFKEQ. The CDR3 has 15 amino acids. In DNA, the CDR3 is TGTGCCAGCAGCCAGGGCGACCCAGGGGGCACTGAAGCTTTCTTT. Its translation: CASSQGDPGGTEAFF.

This rearrangement joins TRBV29-1 to TRBJ1-3, with 10 nucleotides matching TRBD1. CDR1 is SQVTM and CDR2 is ANQGSEA in the germline V gene. CDR3 length: 16 residues. Germline trimming cut 6 bases from V and 0 bases from J; bases unmatched to any gene: 8. In DNA form, the CDR3 reads TGCAGCGTGCCAGGACAGGGGGGGAGCTCTGGAAACACCATATATTTT. It yields the protein CSVPGQGGSSGNTIYF.

In nucleotides, the CDR3 is TGTGCCAGCAGCTGGACCGACAGTAACTATGGCTACACCTTC. Protein: CASSWTDSNYGYTF. V gene TRBV7-2 combines with J gene TRBJ1-2, with a possible D match to TRBD1 (5 bases). CDR1 and CDR2 from the germline V gene are SGHTA and FQGNSA. CDR3 size: 14 residues. V lost 4 bases to trimming and J lost 1 base, with 10 bases between them.

V gene TRBV27 combines with J gene TRBJ2-3, with 9 bases aligning to TRBD2. The germline V gene has CDR1 MNHEY and CDR2 SMNVEV (reference sequence). The CDR3 runs 16 residues. The V gene end was trimmed by 5 bases and the J gene end by 2 bases; junction bases not matched to a gene: 8. The CDR3 spells CASSPLKRGDTDTQYF. The CDR3 bases are TGTGCCAGCAGTCCCCTTAAGCGGGGGGACACAGATACGCAGTATTTT.

This clone was counted only a few times. CDR3 in DNA: TGCGCCAGCAGCCCGGGGGCGGGGGCGCAGAGCAATCAGCCCCAGCATTTT. Residues: CASSPGAGAQSNQPQHF. The V call is TRBV5-1, the J call TRBJ1-5, with D possibly matching TRBD1 (6 bases). Trimming removed 4 bases at V and 1 base at J, with 18 bases between. This CDR3 has 17 residues. Germline V gene sequence: CDR1 SGHRS, CDR2 YFSETQ.

This clone was observed a handful of times. At one of its ends the junction is not consistent with the germline gene, which may arise from a read error. The V and J genes are TRBV14 and TRBJ2-2; 7 positions match TRBD2. This CDR3 is built from 15 residues. The germline V gene encodes CDR1 SGHDN and CDR2 FVKESK. The CDR3 loop reads CASGQRAGATGELFF. CDR3 coding DNA: TGTGCCAGCGGCCAAAGGGCGGGAGCTACCGGGGAGCTGTTTTTT.

The chain couples TRBV27 to TRBJ2-7, with 7 bases that match TRBD1. Per the germline V gene, CDR1 is MNHEY and CDR2 is SMNVEV (reference sequence). This CDR3 contains 14 residues. V lost 5 bases, J lost 2 bases, and 6 bases stayed unmatched. In DNA form, the CDR3 reads TGTGCCAGCAGTGACACAGGGGAAACCTACGAGCAGTACTTC. The encoded protein is CASSDTGETYEQYF.

This rearrangement joins TRBV30 to TRBJ2-7; no clear D. The germline V gene encodes CDR1 GTSNPN and CDR2 SVGIG (reference sequence). The CDR3 totals 12 residues. Trimming shortened V by 4 bases and J by 3 bases, and 10 bases separated the two germline ends. The CDR3: CAWISPGYEQYF. In nucleotides, the CDR3 is TGTGCCTGGATTTCGCCGGGCTACGAGCAGTACTTC.